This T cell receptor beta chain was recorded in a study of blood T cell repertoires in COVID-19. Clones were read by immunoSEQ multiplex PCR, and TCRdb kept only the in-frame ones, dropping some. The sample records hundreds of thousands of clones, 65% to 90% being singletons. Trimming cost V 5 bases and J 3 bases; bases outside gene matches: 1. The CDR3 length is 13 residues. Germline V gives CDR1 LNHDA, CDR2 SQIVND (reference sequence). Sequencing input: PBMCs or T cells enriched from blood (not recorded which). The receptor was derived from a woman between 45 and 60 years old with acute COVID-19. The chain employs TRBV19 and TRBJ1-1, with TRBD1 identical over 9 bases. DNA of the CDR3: TGTGCCAGTAGTCGACAGGGGGACACTGAAGCTTTCTTT. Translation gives CASSRQGDTEAFF.